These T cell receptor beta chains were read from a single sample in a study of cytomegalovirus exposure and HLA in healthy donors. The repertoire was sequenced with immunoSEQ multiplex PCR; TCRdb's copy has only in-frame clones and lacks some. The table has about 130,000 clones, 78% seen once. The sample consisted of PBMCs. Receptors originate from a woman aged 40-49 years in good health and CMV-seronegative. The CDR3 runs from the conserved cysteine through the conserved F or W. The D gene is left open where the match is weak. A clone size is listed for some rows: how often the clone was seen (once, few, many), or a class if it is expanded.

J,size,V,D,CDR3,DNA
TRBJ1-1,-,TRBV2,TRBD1,CARTQGVGTEAFF,TGTGCCAGAACCCAGGGGGTTGGTACTGAAGCTTTCTTT
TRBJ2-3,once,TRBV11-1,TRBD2,CASSLVSGGSTDTQYF,TGTGCCAGCAGCTTAGTAAGCGGGGGAAGCACAGATACGCAGTATTTT
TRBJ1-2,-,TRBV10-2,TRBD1,CASSESTGVAYGYTF,TGCGCCAGCAGTGAGTCGACAGGGGTGGCCTATGGCTACACCTTC
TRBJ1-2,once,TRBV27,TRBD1,CASRREIQGAANYGYTF,TGTGCCAGCCGACGAGAGATTCAGGGGGCAGCTAACTATGGCTACACCTTC
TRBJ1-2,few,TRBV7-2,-,CASSTATPVYGYTF,TGTGCCAGCAGTACAGCCACCCCGGTCTATGGCTACACCTTC
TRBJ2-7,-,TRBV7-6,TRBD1,CASSLTPGQGAREQYF,TGTGCCAGCAGCTTAACCCCGGGACAGGGGGCGCGAGAGCAGTACTTC
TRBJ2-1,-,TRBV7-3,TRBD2,CASSLMTSGSNEQFF,TGTGCCAGCAGCTTAATGACTAGCGGGAGTAATGAGCAGTTCTTC
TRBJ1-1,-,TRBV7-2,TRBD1,CASSLSGTGYTEAFF,TGTGCCAGCAGCTTGTCCGGGACAGGGTACACTGAAGCTTTCTTT
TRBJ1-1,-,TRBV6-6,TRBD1,CASKVVTGGRNTEAFF,TGTGCCAGCAAGGTCGTAACAGGGGGCCGGAACACTGAAGCTTTCTTT
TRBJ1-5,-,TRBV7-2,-,CASSLTTGAQHF,TGTGCCAGCAGTCTGACAACGGGGGCCCAGCATTTT
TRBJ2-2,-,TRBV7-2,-,CASRKGIPNTGELFF,TGTGCCAGCCGAAAGGGGATCCCGAACACCGGGGAGCTGTTTTTT
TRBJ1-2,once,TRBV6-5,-,CASKGASYGYTF,TGTGCCAGCAAAGGGGCCTCCTATGGCTACACCTTC
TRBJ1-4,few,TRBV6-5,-,CASSRVREGGEKLFF,TGTGCCAGCAGTCGAGTAAGGGAGGGTGGAGAAAAACTGTTTTTT
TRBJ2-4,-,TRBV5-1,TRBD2,CASSLAGGHGNSQYF,TGCGCCAGCAGCTTGGCGGGGGGGCATGGAAACAGTCAGTACTTC
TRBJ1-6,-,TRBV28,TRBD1,CASISGQGNSPLHF,TGTGCCAGCATCTCAGGACAGGGGAACTCACCCCTCCACTTT
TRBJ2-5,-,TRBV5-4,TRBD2,CASSGRTSDQETQYF,TGTGCCAGCAGCGGCCGGACTAGCGACCAAGAGACCCAGTACTTC